What follows are 10 T cell receptor beta chains derived from one specimen sequenced in a study of blood T cell repertoires in COVID-19. The assay was immunoSEQ multiplex PCR, and TCRdb's table has in-frame clones only and misses some. The data show about 190,000 clones, 65% to 80% seen once. The material sequenced was peripheral blood. Receptors originate from a woman between 45 and 65 years old with acute or convalescent COVID-19.

The table lists this clone with a count of one. The genes are TRBV19 and TRBJ2-2; 7 bases are shared with TRBD2. This CDR3 has 16 amino acids. Looked up from germline, CDR1 is LNHDA and CDR2 is SQIVND (reference sequence). After removal of 6 bases from V and 4 bases from J, the junction contained 11 bases not matched to a gene. The CDR3 coding sequence is TGTGCCAGTAGCTATTGGGGGGGAGCGAGCACCGGGGAGCTGTTTTTT. This sequence encodes CASSYWGGASTGELFF. Full variable domain (outside the CDR3, taken from reference TRBV19 and TRBJ2-2): DGGITQSPKYLFRKEGQNVTLSCEQNLNHDAMYWYRQDPGQGLRLIYYSQIVNDFQKGDIAEGYSVSREKKESFPLTVTSAQKNPTAFYLCASSYWGGASTGELFFGEGSRLTVL.

The rearrangement links TRBV3-1 (or the pseudogene TRBV3-2) to TRBJ2-1; TRBD2 is a possible D gene (5 bases). V was shortened by 4 bases and J by 4 bases, with 5 bases between the two germline ends. The CDR3 covers 12 residues. Germline values: CDR1 LGHDT, CDR2 YNNKEL (reference sequence). CDR3 coding DNA: TGTGCCAGCAGCCGGAGGTACAATGAGCAGTTCTTC. Its translation: CASSRRYNEQFF.

The V and J genes are TRBV19 and TRBJ1-5; no reliable D call. The ends were cut back, 4 bases at V and 0 bases at J, with 7 bases in the middle. The CDR3 contains 14 residues. Germline V gene sequence: CDR1 LNHDA, CDR2 SQIVND (reference sequence). CDR3 sequence: CASSSQNSNQPQHF. The DNA of the CDR3 is TGTGCCAGTAGTAGTCAGAATAGCAATCAGCCCCAGCATTTT.

The chain links TRBV6-5 to TRBJ1-1, with D hard to call. This CDR3 is built from 14 residues. The V gene lost 6 bases and the J gene lost 3 bases, with 14 bases spanning the gap. Germline CDR1 reads MNHEY; CDR2 reads SVGAGI. CDR3 residues: CASRRALAHTEAFF. CDR3 DNA sequence: TGTGCCAGCAGGAGAGCCCTCGCGCACACTGAAGCTTTCTTT.

V and J are TRBV27 and TRBJ1-3, with 7 positions matching TRBD1. CDR3 length: 16 amino acids. CDR1 is MNHEY and CDR2 is SMNVEV in the germline V gene (reference sequence). The V gene end was trimmed by 6 bases and the J gene end by 0 bases; junction bases not matched to a gene: 8. For the CDR3, the DNA is TGTGCCAGCAGCCGAGACAGGGCTTACTCTGGAAACACCATATATTTT. Translating it yields CASSRDRAYSGNTIYF.

This chain joins TRBV7-2 and TRBJ2-1; weak D call: TRBD1 (5 bases). Trimming took off 1 base at V and 5 bases at J, with 9 bases between the two ends. CDR1 SGHTA and CDR2 FQGNSA come from the germline V gene. The CDR3 spans 14 residues. The DNA of the CDR3 is TGTGCCAGCAGCTTAGTGCAGGGAAACAATGAGCAGTTCTTC. It translates to CASSLVQGNNEQFF.

This clone came up a few times. V and J are TRBV6-5 and TRBJ1-2; 7 bases are shared with TRBD1. CDR1 and CDR2 (germline): MNHEY, SVGAGI. The CDR3 contains 12 residues. The ends lost 7 bases at V and 7 bases at J; junction bases unmatched: 6. The CDR3 region has the DNA TGTGCCAGCACCGGACAGGACTTTGGCTACACCTTC. It is translated as CASTGQDFGYTF.

The CDR3 nucleotides read TGCGCCAGCAGCTCTGAAGCGAAGGGGCTTAATGAAAAACTGTTTTTT. Amino acids: CASSSEAKGLNEKLFF. The chain is built from TRBV5-1 and TRBJ1-4; possibly TRBD1 for D (5 bases). Germline CDR1 reads SGHRS; CDR2 reads YFSETQ. Trimming pared 3 bases from V and 4 bases from J, leaving 16 bases between. This CDR3 has 16 amino acids.

This clone was recorded only once. In nucleotides, the CDR3 is TGTGCCAGCAGTCTACAGGACGGTCGGCGTTCACCCCTCCACTTT. This gives the protein CASSLQDGRRSPLHF. The chain links TRBV2 to TRBJ1-6; tentatively, D is TRBD1 (5 bases). Germline values: CDR1 SNHLY, CDR2 FYNNEI. The germline V and J ends were trimmed by 5 bases and 9 bases, with 17 bases remaining between them. This CDR3 is 15 amino acids long.

This chain connects TRBV6-2 or TRBV6-3 to TRBJ1-4; TRBD1 matches 7 bases. Germline V gene lookup returns CDR1 MNHEY and CDR2 SVGEGT. The CDR3 extends over 14 amino acids. Trimming cost V 0 bases and J 13 bases; bases outside gene matches: 8. CDR3 amino acids: CASSYSGQLSRLFF. CDR3 in DNA: TGTGCCAGCAGTTACTCGGGACAGCTCTCAAGACTGTTTTTT.